This T cell receptor (beta chain) was profiled in a study of T cell responses to AZD1222 COVID-19 vaccine. Turning to the study itself: Recipients boosted at about 4 weeks or about 12 weeks are pooled. The study's findings and limits: Reportedly, close to half of spike-specific TCRs are directed against unmutated variant regions. Just a handful of AZD1222 recipients were seropositive at baseline. Repertoires in all cases were sampled only once the peak T cell response had passed.

The CDR3 is 17 residues long. Germline values: CDR1 SGHTA, CDR2 FQGNSA. The V end was cut by 7 bases, the J end by 0 bases, with 19 bases between. This clone was observed a single time. The antigen remains undetermined. The protocol was immunoSEQ multiplex PCR, while the TCRdb copy is restricted to in-frame clones and leaves out a portion. The sample yields fewer than 200,000 clones, around 90% seen once. Source: peripheral blood, taken on day 0 of AZD1222 vaccination. The chain uses TRBV7-2 and TRBJ2-1, with a tentative D call TRBD2 (6 bases). The origin of this receptor is an adult in good health. Here the CDR3 reads CASTPSERRDSYNEQFF. CDR3 coding DNA: TGTGCCAGCACCCCATCAGAGAGGCGGGACTCCTACAATGAGCAGTTCTTC.